This T cell receptor beta chain was documented in a study of vaccination and CD4 T cells after COVID-19. Turning to the study itself: Convalescents were six males and four females, two of them Hispanic. Findings and caveats of the study: Among those convalescent, a median about 90% of reactive clones emerged solely post-vaccination.

Sample treatment: approximately 9-day PBMC culture with coronavirus spike peptide pools or control peptides (ViraFEST assay). ViraFEST sequenced TCRs after peptide-pool expansion of antigen-specific T cells. Comments on this clonotype: Its specificity is unknown.

Cultured CD4+ T-cell DNA underwent Oncomine TCR Beta short-read sequencing. Cultures of CD4+ T cells served as the source for extracting genomic DNA. Each CDR3 protein is one row after TCRdb ran MiXCR on the PCR reads. The sample has approximately 21,000 distinct CDR3 sequences, 60% seen once; the top ten hold about 14%. The CDR3 consists of 13 residues. The V and J ends lost 5 bases and 6 bases, in that order; junction bases with no gene match: 6. The germline V gene has CDR1 DFQATT and CDR2 SNEGSKA (reference sequence). The material was CD4+ T cells from blood, cultured in vitro, obtained after SARS-CoV-2 vaccination. The V and J genes are TRBV20-1 and TRBJ1-5, with 8 bases aligning to TRBD1. The source is a human donor who received a COVID-19 vaccine. For the CDR3, the DNA is TGCAGTGCTGGGAGCGGACAGGGTCAGCCCCAGCATTTT. This encodes CSAGSGQGQPQHF.